This entry concerns a single TCR beta chain. This sample was taken from a study of radiation and T cells in renal cell carcinoma. Deletions cut 1 base from V and 1 base from J, with 11 bases between. Germline V CDR1 and CDR2: SEHNR, FQNEAQ (reference sequence). This CDR3 spans 15 amino acids. Assay: immunoSEQ multiplex PCR; the TCRdb copy retains only in-frame clones and omits some. Found here are 130,000 to 150,000 clones, 88% of them singletons; the top ten hold 9.5% to 15%. Indicated time point: baseline pretreatment blood. Treatment in this sample: 15 Gy SBRT to primary tumor, nephrectomy 4 weeks later.

The TCR comes from a woman between 45 and 60 years old with renal cell carcinoma. Source: blood, taken from a patient whose treatment included radiotherapy and nephrectomy. This chain connects TRBV7-9 to TRBJ2-7; D possibly matches TRBD1 or TRBD2 (5 bases each). Written as DNA, the CDR3 is TGTGCCAGCAGCTTAGAGGGGTCGGGGTCCTACGAGCAGTACTTC. Translating gives CASSLEGSGSYEQYF.